A single T cell receptor (beta chain) is shown here with its context. Per the original data handling: Counts of nucleated cells, estimated from reference gene primer amplification, were obtained. The assay was immunoSEQ multiplex PCR, and TCRdb's table has in-frame clones only and misses some. The DNA was the basis for D and trimming; V, J and clone size are from that table. The data contain tens of thousands of clones, about 81% of them singletons. This entry belongs to a study of blood T cell repertoires in COVID-19. Sample: peripheral blood. The receptor was isolated from a man in his sixties or seventies with active COVID-19.

CDR3 in amino acids: CASSYSYRKAKNIQYF. Written as DNA, the CDR3 is TGTGCCAGCAGTTACTCCTACCGAAAAGCCAAAAACATTCAGTACTTC. The genes are TRBV6-6 and TRBJ2-4; D is undetermined. Germline CDR1 reads MNHNY; CDR2 reads SVGAGI (reference sequence). Trimming pared 0 bases from V and 0 bases from J, leaving 9 bases between. The CDR3 spans 16 residues.